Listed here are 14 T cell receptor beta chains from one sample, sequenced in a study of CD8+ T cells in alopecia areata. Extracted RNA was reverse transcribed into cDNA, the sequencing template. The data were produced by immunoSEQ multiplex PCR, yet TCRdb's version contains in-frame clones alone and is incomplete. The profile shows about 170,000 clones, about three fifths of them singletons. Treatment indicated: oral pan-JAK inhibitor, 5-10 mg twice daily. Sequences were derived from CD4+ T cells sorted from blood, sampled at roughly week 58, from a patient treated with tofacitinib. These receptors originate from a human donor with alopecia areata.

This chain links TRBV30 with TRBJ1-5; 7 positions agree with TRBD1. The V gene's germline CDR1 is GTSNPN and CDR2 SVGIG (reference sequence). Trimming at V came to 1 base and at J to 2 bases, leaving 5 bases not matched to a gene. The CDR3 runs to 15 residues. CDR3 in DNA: TGTGCCTGGAGTGGTCCTGGGACAGGCAATCAGCCCCAGCATTTT. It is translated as CAWSGPGTGNQPQHF.

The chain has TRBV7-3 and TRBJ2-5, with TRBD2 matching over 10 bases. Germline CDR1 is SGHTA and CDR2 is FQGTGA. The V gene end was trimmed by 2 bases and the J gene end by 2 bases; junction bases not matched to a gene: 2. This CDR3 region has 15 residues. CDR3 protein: CASSLSLAGQETQYF. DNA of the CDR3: TGTGCCAGCAGCTTATCACTAGCGGGGCAAGAGACCCAGTACTTC.

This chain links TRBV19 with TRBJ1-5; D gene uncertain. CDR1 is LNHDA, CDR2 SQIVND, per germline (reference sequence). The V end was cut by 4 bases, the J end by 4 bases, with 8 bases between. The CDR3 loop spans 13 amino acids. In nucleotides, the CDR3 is TGTGCCAGTAGTAGGACGGCAAATCAGCCCCAGCATTTT. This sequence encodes CASSRTANQPQHF.

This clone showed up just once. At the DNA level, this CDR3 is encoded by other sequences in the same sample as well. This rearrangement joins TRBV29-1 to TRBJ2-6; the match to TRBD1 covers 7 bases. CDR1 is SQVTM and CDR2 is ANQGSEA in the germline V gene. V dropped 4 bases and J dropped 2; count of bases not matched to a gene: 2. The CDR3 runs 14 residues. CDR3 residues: CSVAGGAGANVLTF. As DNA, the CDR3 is TGCAGCGTTGCAGGGGGAGCTGGGGCCAACGTCCTGACTTTC.

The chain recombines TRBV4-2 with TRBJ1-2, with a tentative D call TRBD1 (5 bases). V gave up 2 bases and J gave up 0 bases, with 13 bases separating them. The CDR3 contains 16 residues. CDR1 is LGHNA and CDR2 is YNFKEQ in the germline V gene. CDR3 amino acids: CASSQQGSRSNYGYTF. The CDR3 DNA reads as TGTGCCAGCAGCCAACAGGGATCCCGATCTAACTATGGCTACACCTTC.

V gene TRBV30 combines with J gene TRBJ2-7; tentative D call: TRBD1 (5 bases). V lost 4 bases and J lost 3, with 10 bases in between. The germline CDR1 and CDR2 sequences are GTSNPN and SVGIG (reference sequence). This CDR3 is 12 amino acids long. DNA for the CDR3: TGTGCCTGGAAGGGGATCCACTACGAGCAGTACTTC. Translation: CAWKGIHYEQYF. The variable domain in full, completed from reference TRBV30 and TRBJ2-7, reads SQTIHQWPATLVQPVGSPLSLECTVEGTSNPNLYWYRQAAGRGLQLLFYSVGIGQISSEVPQNLSASRPQDRQFILSSKKLLLSDSGFYLCAWKGIHYEQYFGPGTRLTVT.

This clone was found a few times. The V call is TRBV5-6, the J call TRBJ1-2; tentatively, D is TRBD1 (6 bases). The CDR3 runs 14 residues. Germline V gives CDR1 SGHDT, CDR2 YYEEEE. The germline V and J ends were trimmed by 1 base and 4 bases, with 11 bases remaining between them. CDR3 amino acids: CASSLTGRGYGYTF. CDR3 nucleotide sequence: TGTGCCAGCAGCTTGACAGGGAGGGGCTATGGCTACACCTTC.

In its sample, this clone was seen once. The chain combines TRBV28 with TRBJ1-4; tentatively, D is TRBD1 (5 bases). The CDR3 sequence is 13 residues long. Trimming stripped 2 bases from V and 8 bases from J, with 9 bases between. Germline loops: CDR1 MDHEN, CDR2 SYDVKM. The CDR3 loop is CASSLGGEEKLFF. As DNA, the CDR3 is TGTGCCAGCAGTTTAGGGGGAGAGGAAAAACTGTTTTTT. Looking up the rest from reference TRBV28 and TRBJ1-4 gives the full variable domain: DVKVTQSSRYLVKRTGEKVFLECVQDMDHENMFWYRQDPGLGLRLIYFSYDVKMKEKGDIPEGYSVSREKKERFSLILESASTNQTSMYLCASSLGGEEKLFFGSGTQLSVL.

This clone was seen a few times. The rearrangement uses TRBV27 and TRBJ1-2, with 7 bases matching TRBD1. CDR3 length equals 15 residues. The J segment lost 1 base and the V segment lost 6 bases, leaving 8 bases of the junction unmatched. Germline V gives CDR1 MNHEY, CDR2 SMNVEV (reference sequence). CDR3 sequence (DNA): TGTGCCAGCAGCCCGGGACAGAGCTATAACTATGGCTACACCTTC. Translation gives CASSPGQSYNYGYTF.

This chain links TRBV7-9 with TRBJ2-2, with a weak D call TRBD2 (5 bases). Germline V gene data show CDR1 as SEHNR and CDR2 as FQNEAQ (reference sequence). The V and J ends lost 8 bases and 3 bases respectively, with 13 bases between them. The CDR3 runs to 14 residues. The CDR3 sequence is CASGRTRDTGELFF. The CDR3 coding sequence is TGTGCCAGCGGACGGACTCGGGACACCGGGGAGCTGTTTTTT.

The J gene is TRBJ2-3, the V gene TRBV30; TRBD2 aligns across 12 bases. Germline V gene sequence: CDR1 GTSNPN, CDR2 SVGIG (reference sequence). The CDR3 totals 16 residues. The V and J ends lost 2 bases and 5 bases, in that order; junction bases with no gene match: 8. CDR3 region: CAWSPPSGGAGDTQYF. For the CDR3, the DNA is TGTGCCTGGAGTCCCCCTAGCGGGGGGGCCGGAGATACGCAGTATTTT.

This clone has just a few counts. CDR3 sequence (DNA): TGCAGCGCCTACTCGACAGGATTCAATGAGCAGTTCTTC. Its protein product is CSAYSTGFNEQFF. The V call is TRBV29-1, the J call TRBJ2-1, with a tentative D call TRBD1 (6 bases). Germline CDR1 reads SQVTM; CDR2 reads ANQGSEA. This CDR3 spans 13 amino acids. Trimming took 7 bases from V and 6 from J, leaving 16 bases between them.

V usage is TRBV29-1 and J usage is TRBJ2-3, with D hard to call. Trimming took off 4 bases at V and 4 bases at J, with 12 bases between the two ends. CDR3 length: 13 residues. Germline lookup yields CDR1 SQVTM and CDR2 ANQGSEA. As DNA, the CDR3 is TGCAGCGTTGGAGCTAGAAGCGCAGATACGCAGTATTTT. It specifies CSVGARSADTQYF.

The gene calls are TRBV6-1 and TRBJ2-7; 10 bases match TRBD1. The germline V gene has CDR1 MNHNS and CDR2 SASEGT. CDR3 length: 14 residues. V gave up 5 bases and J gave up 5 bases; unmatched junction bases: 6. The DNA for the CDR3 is TGTGCCAGCAGTTATCGACAGGGGGCGGACGAGCAGTACTTC. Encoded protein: CASSYRQGADEQYF.